The source of this T cell receptor beta chain is a study of blood T cell repertoires in COVID-19. Study information: PBMCs, B-cell-depleted T cells, or T cells provided the cDNA or gDNA that made up the material.

The study recruited people aged about 18 to 95 years across under 25 US areas. The study counted Cohort 3 donors as recovered given two negative PCRs, clearance, or symptom resolution. This CDR3 has 16 residues. The germline V gene encodes CDR1 MNHEY and CDR2 SMNVEV (reference sequence). Trimming removed 6 bases from V and 6 bases from J; junction bases left unmatched: 14. Repertoires were generated with immunoSEQ multiplex PCR, while TCRdb's copy carries only in-frame clones and drops some. The data show roughly 230,000 clones, approximately 84% seen once. The sequence came from a man aged 45 to 65 who had recovered from COVID-19. The chain carries TRBV27 and TRBJ1-2; 9 bases agree with TRBD1. Sequencing used PBMCs or T cells enriched from blood (not recorded which). Written as DNA, the CDR3 is TGTGCCAGCAGCTCGGGGGCACAGGGGGCGTCTCATGGCTACACCTTC. Its protein is CASSSGAQGASHGYTF.